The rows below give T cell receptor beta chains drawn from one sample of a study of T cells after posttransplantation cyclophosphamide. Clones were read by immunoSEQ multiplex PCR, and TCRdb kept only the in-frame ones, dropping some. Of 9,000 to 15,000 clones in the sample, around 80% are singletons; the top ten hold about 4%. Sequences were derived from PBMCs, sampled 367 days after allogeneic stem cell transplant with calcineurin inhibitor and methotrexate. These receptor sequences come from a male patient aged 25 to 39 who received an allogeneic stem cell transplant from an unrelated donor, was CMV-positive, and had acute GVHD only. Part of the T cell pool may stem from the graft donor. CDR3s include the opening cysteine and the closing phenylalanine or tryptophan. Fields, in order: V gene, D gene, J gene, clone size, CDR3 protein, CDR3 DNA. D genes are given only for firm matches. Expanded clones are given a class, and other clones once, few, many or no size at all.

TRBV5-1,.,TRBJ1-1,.,CASSPGQIGTEAFF,TGCGCCAGCAGCCCTGGACAGATAGGCACTGAAGCTTTCTTT
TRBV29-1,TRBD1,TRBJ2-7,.,CSALGQVVYEQYF,TGCAGCGCTCTAGGACAGGTGGTCTACGAGCAGTACTTC
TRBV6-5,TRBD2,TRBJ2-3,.,CASSFSGSTDTQYF,TGTGCCAGCAGTTTTAGCGGGAGCACAGATACGCAGTATTTT
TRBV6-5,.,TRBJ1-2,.,CASSYWGDGYTF,TGTGCCAGCAGTTACTGGGGGGATGGCTACACCTTC
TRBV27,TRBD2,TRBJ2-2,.,CASSTGLAVINTGELFF,TGTGCCAGCAGTACGGGACTAGCGGTTATCAACACCGGGGAGCTGTTTTTT
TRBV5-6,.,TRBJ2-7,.,CASSLGGQTSSYEQYF,TGTGCCAGCAGCTTGGGGGGGCAGACGAGCTCCTACGAGCAGTACTTC
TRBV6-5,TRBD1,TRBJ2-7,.,CASSPGQGVYEQYF,TGTGCCAGCAGTCCGGGACAGGGGGTTTACGAGCAGTACTTC
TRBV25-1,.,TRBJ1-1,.,CASSLGAVEAFF,TGTGCCAGCAGTCTTGGGGCAGTTGAAGCTTTCTTT
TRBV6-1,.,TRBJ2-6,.,CASSEGGSGANVLTF,TGTGCCAGCAGTGAAGGCGGCTCTGGGGCCAACGTCCTGACTTTC
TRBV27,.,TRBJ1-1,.,CASSLIGGYTEAFF,TGTGCCAGCAGTTTGATCGGGGGGTACACTGAAGCTTTCTTT
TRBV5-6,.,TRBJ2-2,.,CASSFQGDGELFF,TGTGCCAGCAGCTTCCAGGGCGACGGGGAGCTGTTTTTT
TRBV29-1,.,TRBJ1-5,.,CSVRGSGNQPQHF,TGCAGCGTTAGGGGGTCCGGAAATCAGCCCCAGCATTTT
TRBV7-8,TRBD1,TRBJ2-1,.,CASSLGTGSVEQFF,TGTGCCAGCAGCCTCGGGACAGGGTCGGTTGAGCAGTTCTTC
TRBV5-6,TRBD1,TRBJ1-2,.,CASSSFKSGGLGGYTF,TGTGCCAGCAGCTCTTTCAAGTCAGGGGGCTTGGGAGGCTACACCTTC
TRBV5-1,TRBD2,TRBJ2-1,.,CASSPGGSYNEQFF,TGCGCCAGCAGCCCGGGGGGGTCCTACAATGAGCAGTTCTTC
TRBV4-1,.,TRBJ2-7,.,CASSPGPYEQYF,TGCGCCAGCAGCCCAGGGCCCTACGAGCAGTACTTC
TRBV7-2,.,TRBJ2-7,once,CASSLASGPNYEQYF,TGTGCCAGCAGCTTAGCGAGCGGGCCGAACTACGAGCAGTACTTC
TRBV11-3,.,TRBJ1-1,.,CASSFMTVNTEAFF,TGTGCCAGCAGCTTCATGACAGTTAACACTGAAGCTTTCTTT
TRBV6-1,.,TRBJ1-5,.,CASNQQGARQPQHF,TGTGCCAGCAACCAACAGGGTGCTCGACAGCCCCAGCATTTT
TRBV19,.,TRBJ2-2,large,CAASWGGLGTGELFF,TGTGCCGCCTCTTGGGGGGGGCTGGGCACCGGGGAGCTGTTTTTT
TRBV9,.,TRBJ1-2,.,CASSVDSPDPYGYTF,TGTGCCAGCAGCGTCGACAGCCCGGACCCCTATGGCTACACCTTC
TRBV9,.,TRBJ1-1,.,CASSDPRTEPMNTEAFF,TGTGCCAGCAGCGACCCGCGGACAGAACCGATGAACACTGAAGCTTTCTTT
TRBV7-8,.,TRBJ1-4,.,CASSLGLSEKLFF,TGTGCCAGCAGCTTAGGTCTAAGTGAAAAACTGTTTTTT
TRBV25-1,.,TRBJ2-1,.,CASSEPWGGEQFF,TGTGCCAGCAGTGAACCCTGGGGCGGTGAGCAGTTCTTC
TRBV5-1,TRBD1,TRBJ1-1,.,CASTWVGAGGSEAFF,TGCGCCAGCACCTGGGTTGGGGCAGGGGGTTCGGAAGCTTTCTTT
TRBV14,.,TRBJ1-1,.,CASSRTGMGTEAFF,TGTGCCAGCAGCCGAACAGGGATGGGCACTGAAGCTTTCTTT
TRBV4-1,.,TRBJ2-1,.,CASSQRRHYNEQFF,TGCGCCAGCAGCCAAAGGCGGCACTACAATGAGCAGTTCTTC
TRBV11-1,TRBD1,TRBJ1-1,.,CASSLAQTGGTEAFF,TGTGCCAGCAGCTTAGCCCAAACAGGGGGCACTGAAGCTTTCTTT
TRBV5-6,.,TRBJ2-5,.,CASSLRFEDYPQETQYF,TGTGCCAGCAGCTTGCGATTTGAGGATTACCCGCAAGAGACCCAGTACTTC
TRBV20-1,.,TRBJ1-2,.,CSATENYGYTF,TGCAGTGCTACGGAGAACTATGGCTACACCTTC
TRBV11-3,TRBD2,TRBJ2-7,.,CASSFSGGSYEQYF,TGTGCCAGCAGCTTTAGCGGGGGCTCCTACGAGCAGTACTTC
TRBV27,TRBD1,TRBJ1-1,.,CASTRTGPIMNTEAFF,TGTGCCAGCACCCGGACAGGTCCAATTATGAACACTGAAGCTTTCTTT
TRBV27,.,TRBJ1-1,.,CASSLGWDRGGTEAFF,TGTGCCAGCAGTTTGGGGTGGGACCGGGGAGGCACTGAAGCTTTCTTT
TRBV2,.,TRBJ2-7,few,CASIGLGHSYEQYF,TGTGCCAGCATCGGGTTGGGACACTCCTACGAGCAGTACTTC
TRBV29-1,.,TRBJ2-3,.,CSVEGTDYWTDTQYF,TGCAGCGTTGAAGGCACGGACTACTGGACAGATACGCAGTATTTT
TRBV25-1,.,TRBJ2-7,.,CASNPSGRPGYEQYF,TGTGCCAGCAACCCATCAGGGCGCCCTGGGTACGAGCAGTACTTC
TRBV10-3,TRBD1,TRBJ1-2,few,CAISLGQDYGYTF,TGTGCCATCAGTCTGGGACAGGACTATGGCTACACCTTC
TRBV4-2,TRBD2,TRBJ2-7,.,CASSQDGGQRESPYEQYF,TGTGCCAGCAGCCAAGACGGCGGGCAGCGGGAGTCCCCCTACGAGCAGTACTTC
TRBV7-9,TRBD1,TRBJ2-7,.,CASSSGQSYEQYF,TGTGCCAGCAGCTCGGGACAGAGTTACGAGCAGTACTTC
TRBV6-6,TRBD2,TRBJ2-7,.,CASSYEGGSSYEQYF,TGTGCCAGCAGTTACGAGGGCGGGAGCTCCTACGAGCAGTACTTC
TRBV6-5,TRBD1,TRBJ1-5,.,CASSNYRGRDQPQHF,TGTGCCAGCAGTAACTACAGGGGGCGGGATCAGCCCCAGCATTTT
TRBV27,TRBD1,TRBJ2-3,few,CASSLNLGQETDTQYF,TGTGCCAGCAGTCTAAATTTGGGACAGGAAACAGATACGCAGTATTTT
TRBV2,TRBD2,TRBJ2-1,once,CASSVGGSGASSYNEQFF,TGTGCCAGCAGTGTCGGCGGGAGCGGTGCAAGCTCCTACAATGAGCAGTTCTTC
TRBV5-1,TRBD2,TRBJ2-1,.,CASSSILAGGQADEQFF,TGCGCCAGCAGCTCCATACTAGCGGGGGGCCAAGCAGATGAGCAGTTCTTC
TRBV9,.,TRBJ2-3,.,CASSVGRVEASDTQYF,TGTGCCAGCAGCGTAGGGAGGGTAGAGGCATCAGATACGCAGTATTTT
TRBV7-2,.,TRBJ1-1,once,CASSLLQGGTEAFF,TGTGCCAGCAGCTTACTTCAGGGAGGCACTGAAGCTTTCTTT
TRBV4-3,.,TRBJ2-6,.,CASSPRPPDTSGANVLTF,TGCGCCAGCAGCCCCCGACCCCCTGACACCTCTGGGGCCAACGTCCTGACTTTC
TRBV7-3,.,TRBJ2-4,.,CASSQDSTPAKNIQYF,TGTGCCAGCAGCCAGGACTCTACCCCGGCCAAAAACATTCAGTACTTC
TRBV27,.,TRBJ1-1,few,CASSPGRGVTEAFF,TGTGCCAGCAGCCCAGGGCGGGGGGTCACTGAAGCTTTCTTT
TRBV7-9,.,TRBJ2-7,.,CASSSPLVDEQYF,TGTGCCAGCAGCTCCCCTCTAGTAGACGAGCAGTACTTC
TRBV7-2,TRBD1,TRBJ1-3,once,CASSLGAGGLDTIYF,TGTGCCAGCAGCTTAGGGGCAGGGGGCTTGGACACCATATATTTT
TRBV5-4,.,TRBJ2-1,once,CASSLRGDNEQFF,TGTGCCAGCAGCCTACGAGGTGACAATGAGCAGTTCTTC